This TCR beta chain was sequenced for a study of spatial heterogeneity in lung cancer. Regarding time point: sample taken at primary tumor resection. Whole RNA came from tumor, nontumor lung or frozen PBMC and was sequenced without being sorted. Germline CDR1 is SGHTA and CDR2 is FQGNSA. V lost 4 bases, J lost 10 bases, and 17 bases lay in between. The CDR3 is made up of 14 amino acids. MiXCR was run by TCRdb on the 5' RACE reads, yielding one entry per CDR3 protein. The sample includes 75,000 or so distinct CDR3 sequences, approximately 8.1% of them seen just once. This clonotype was seen ten or more times.

The chain recombines TRBV7-2 with TRBJ2-1; D gene ambiguous. Sequenced here: PBMCs, sampled at surgery. The TCR was taken from a male donor with early-stage non-small cell lung cancer. CDR3 nucleotides: TGTGCCAGCAGCTACAGTCGGCTCCCTGGGGAGCAGTTCTTC. It codes for CASSYSRLPGEQFF. Full variable domain (outside the CDR3, taken from reference TRBV7-2 and TRBJ2-1): GAGVSQSPSNKVTEKGKDVELRCDPISGHTALYWYRQSLGQGLEFLIYFQGNSAPDKSGLPSDRFSAERTGGSVSTLTIQRTQQEDSAVYLCASSYSRLPGEQFFGPGTRLTVL.